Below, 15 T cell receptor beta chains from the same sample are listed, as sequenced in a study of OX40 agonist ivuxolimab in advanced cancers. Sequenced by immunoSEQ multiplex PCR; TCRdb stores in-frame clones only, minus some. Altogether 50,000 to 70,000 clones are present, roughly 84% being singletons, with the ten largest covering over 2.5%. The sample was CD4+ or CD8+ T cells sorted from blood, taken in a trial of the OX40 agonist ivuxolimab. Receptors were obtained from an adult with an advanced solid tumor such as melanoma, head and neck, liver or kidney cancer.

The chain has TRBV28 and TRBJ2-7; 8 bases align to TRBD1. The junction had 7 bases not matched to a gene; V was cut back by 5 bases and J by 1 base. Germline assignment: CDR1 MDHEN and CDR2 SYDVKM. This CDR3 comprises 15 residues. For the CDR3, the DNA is TGTGCCAGCAGTGGCCAGGGGGCGTTGTCCTACGAGCAGTACTTC. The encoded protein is CASSGQGALSYEQYF.

DNA of the CDR3: TGTGCCAGCAGTGAAGTGGGATCTATGTCGAGCTACACCTTC. Translated, it gives CASSEVGSMSSYTF. V gene TRBV6-1 combines with J gene TRBJ1-2; D gene ambiguous. V lost 1 base and J lost 9, with 15 bases in between. Per the germline V gene, CDR1 is MNHNS and CDR2 is SASEGT. The CDR3 contains 14 residues.

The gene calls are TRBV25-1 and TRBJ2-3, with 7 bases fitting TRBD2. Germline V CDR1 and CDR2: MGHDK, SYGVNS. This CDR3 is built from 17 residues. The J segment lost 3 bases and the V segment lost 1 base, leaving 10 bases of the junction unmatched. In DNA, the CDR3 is TGTGCCAGCAGTGAATCTGGGTGGGAGGGGATAACAGATACGCAGTATTTT. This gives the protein CASSESGWEGITDTQYF.

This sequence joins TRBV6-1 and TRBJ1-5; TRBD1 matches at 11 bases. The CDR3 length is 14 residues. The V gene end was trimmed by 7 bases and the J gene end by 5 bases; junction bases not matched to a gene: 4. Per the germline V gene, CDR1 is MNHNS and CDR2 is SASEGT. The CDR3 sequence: CASTLGQGDQPQHF. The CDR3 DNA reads TGTGCCAGCACTCTGGGACAGGGGGATCAGCCCCAGCATTTT.

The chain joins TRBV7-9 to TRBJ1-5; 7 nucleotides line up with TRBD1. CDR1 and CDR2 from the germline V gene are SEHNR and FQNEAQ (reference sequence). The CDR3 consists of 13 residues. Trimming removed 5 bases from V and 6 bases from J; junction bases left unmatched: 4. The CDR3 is CASSQTGSQPQHF. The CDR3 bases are TGTGCCAGCAGCCAGACAGGGAGTCAGCCCCAGCATTTT.

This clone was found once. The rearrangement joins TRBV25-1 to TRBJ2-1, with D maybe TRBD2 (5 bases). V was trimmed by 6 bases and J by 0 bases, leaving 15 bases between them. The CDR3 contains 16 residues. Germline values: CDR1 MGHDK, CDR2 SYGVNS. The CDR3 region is CASSRSGPSSYNEQFF. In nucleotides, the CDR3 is TGTGCCAGCAGCCGGAGCGGCCCGAGCTCCTACAATGAGCAGTTCTTC.

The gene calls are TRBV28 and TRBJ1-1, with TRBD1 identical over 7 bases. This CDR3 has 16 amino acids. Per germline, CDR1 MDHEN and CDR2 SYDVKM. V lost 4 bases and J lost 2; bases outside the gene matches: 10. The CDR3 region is CASSSHPGTENTEAFF. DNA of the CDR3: TGTGCCAGCAGTTCTCACCCCGGGACAGAAAACACTGAAGCTTTCTTT. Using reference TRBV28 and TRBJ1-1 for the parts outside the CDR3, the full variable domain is DVKVTQSSRYLVKRTGEKVFLECVQDMDHENMFWYRQDPGLGLRLIYFSYDVKMKEKGDIPEGYSVSREKKERFSLILESASTNQTSMYLCASSSHPGTENTEAFFGQGTRLTVV.

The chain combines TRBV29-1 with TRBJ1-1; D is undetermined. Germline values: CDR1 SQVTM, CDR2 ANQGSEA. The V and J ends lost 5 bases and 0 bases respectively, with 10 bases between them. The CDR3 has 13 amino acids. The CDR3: CSVSTRMNTEAFF. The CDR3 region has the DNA TGCAGCGTTAGCACCCGGATGAACACTGAAGCTTTCTTT. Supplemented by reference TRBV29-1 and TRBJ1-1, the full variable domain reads SAVISQKPSRDICQRGTSLTIQCQVDSQVTMMFWYRQQPGQSLTLIATANQGSEATYESGFVIDKFPISRPNLTFSTLTVSNMSPEDSSIYLCSVSTRMNTEAFFGQGTRLTVV.

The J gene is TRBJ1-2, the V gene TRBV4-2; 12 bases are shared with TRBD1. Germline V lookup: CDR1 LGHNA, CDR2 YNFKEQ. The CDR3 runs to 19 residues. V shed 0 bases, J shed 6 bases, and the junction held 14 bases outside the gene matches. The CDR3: CASSQDHRDRGLGSNGYTF. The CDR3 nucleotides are TGTGCCAGCAGCCAAGATCACCGGGACAGGGGGCTAGGGTCTAATGGCTACACCTTC.

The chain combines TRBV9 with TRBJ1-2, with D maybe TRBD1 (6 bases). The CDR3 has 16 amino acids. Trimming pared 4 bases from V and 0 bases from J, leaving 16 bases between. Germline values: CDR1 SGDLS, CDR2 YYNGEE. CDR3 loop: CASSPRGDPANYGYTF. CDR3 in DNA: TGTGCCAGCAGCCCGAGGGGGGACCCAGCTAACTATGGCTACACCTTC.

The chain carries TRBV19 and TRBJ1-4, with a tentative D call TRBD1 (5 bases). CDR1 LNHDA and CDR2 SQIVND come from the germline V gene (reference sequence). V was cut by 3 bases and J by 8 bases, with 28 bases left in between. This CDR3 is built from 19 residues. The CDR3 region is CASSMRGVGQTEPPEKLFF. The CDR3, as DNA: TGTGCCAGTAGTATGAGAGGGGTGGGGCAGACTGAACCCCCCGAAAAACTGTTTTTT.

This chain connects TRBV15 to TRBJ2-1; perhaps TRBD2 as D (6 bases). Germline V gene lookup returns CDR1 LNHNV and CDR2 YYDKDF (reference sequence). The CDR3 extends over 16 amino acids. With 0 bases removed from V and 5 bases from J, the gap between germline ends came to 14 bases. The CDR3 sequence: CATSRDPAGWDNEQFF. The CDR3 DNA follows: TGTGCCACCAGCAGAGATCCGGCGGGGTGGGACAATGAGCAGTTCTTC. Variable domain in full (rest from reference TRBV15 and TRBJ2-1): DAMVIQNPRYQVTQFGKPVTLSCSQTLNHNVMYWYQQKSSQAPKLLFHYYDKDFNNEADTPDNFQSRRPNTSFCFLDIRSPGLGDTAMYLCATSRDPAGWDNEQFFGPGTRLTVL.

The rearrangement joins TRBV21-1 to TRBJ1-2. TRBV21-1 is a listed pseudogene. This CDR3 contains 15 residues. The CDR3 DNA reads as TGTGCCAGCACAAAGGGGAGGGAGAATAACTATGGCTACACCTTC. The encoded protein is CASTKGRENNYGYTF.

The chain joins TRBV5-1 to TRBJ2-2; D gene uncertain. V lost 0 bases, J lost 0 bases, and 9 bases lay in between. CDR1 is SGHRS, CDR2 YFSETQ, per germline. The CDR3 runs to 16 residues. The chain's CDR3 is CASSLVFTANTGELFF. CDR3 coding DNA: TGCGCCAGCAGCTTGGTCTTCACCGCGAACACCGGGGAGCTGTTTTTT.

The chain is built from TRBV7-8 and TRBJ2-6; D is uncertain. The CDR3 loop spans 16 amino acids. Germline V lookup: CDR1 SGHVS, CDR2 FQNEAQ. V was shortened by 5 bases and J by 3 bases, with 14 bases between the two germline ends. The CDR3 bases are TGTGCCAGCAGCCGCACACCACCGGGTGGGGCCAACGTCCTGACTTTC. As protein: CASSRTPPGGANVLTF.